The sequence of this TCR beta chain was determined in a study of blood T cell repertoires in COVID-19. V shed 0 bases and J 10 bases; nucleotides not matched to a gene: 10. The germline CDR1 and CDR2 sequences are SGDLS and YYNGEE. This CDR3 has 16 residues. Followed longitudinally, the Seattle patients had been enrolled during active infection. Study processing details: Amplification of reference gene primers was used by the study to estimate nucleated cell counts. Profiled with immunoSEQ multiplex PCR; TCRdb holds only in-frame clones, not every one. The DNA was the basis for D and trimming; V, J and clone size are from that table. The sample holds more than 200,000 clones, 86% seen once.

The sequencing input was peripheral blood. This receptor was taken from a man over 45 with COVID-19, enrolled during active disease. This rearrangement joins TRBV9 to TRBJ2-4, with 10 bases fitting TRBD2. The CDR3 spells CASSVGSASGGRIQYF. The DNA of the CDR3 is TGTGCCAGCAGCGTAGGGTCGGCTAGCGGGGGACGAATTCAGTACTTC.